This TCR beta chain emerged from a study of CD4 and CD8 cells across lung adenocarcinoma regions. CDR3 length equals 14 residues. V lost 4 bases and J 7 bases, leaving 14 bases between the germline ends. Germline CDR1 MNHNS, CDR2 SASEGT. TCRdb ran MiXCR on the PCR reads and lists one entry per CDR3 protein. The table shows more than 9,000 distinct CDR3 sequences, with 51% occurring only once. The patients had localized lung adenocarcinoma, a non-small cell subtype. This clonotype was detected only a few times. Sequences were obtained from CD4+ T cells from the margin of a lung tumor. The clonotype comes from a male donor with lung adenocarcinoma. The CD4 and CD8 labels of this study may be unreliable. The chain recombines TRBV6-1 with TRBJ2-1; possibly TRBD1 or TRBD2 for D (5 bases each). The CDR3 here is CASSANPWGNEQFF. In DNA form, the CDR3 reads TGTGCCAGCAGTGCGAACCCCTGGGGGAATGAGCAGTTCTTC.